These 29 T cell receptor beta chains originate from one sample sequenced in a study of T cells after somatic rescue of genetic block (dated by TCRdb to 2018 to 2020). The library was built by means of the immunoSEQ multiplex PCR assay. TCRdb's version of the immuneACCESS table is confined to in-frame rearrangements and falls short of the full clone set. An unresolved V gene accounts for under half of the shortfall where checked; the remainder is of unknown origin. This sample is represented by around 10,000 clones; roughly 81% of them were singletons. The ten largest clones take up less than 25% of the sample. Sequenced input: peripheral blood mononuclear cells (PBMCs). The receptors derive from a boy aged 10-17 years.

The CDR3 coding sequence is TGTGCCAGCTCACTCCGAGGACAGGGGGCGCGTAAGGGAATTTACGAGCAGTACTTC. Its translation is CASSLRGQGARKGIYEQYF. The V call is TRBV18, the J call TRBJ2-7; TRBD1 matches at 11 bases. The CDR3 extends over 19 amino acids. The V gene end was trimmed by 4 bases and the J gene end by 4 bases; junction bases not matched to a gene: 18. Germline-derived CDR1 and CDR2 are KGHSH and LQKENI. Full variable domain (rest looked up from reference TRBV18 and TRBJ2-7): NAGVMQNPRHLVRRRGQEARLRCSPMKGHSHVYWYRQLPEEGLKFMVYLQKENIIDESGMPKERFSAEFPKEGPSILRIQQVVRGDSAAYFCASSLRGQGARKGIYEQYFGPGTRLTVT.

This clone is judged medium-sized. The chain recombines TRBV2 with TRBJ1-2, with 12 bases matching TRBD1. After removal of 7 bases from V and 8 bases from J, the junction contained 8 bases not matched to a gene. Germline V gene sequence: CDR1 SNHLY, CDR2 FYNNEI. CDR3 length equals 14 residues. The CDR3 region is CASTEGQGAMGYTF. The CDR3, as DNA: TGTGCCAGCACCGAGGGACAGGGGGCGATGGGCTACACCTTC.

The chain carries TRBV27 and TRBJ1-5; 7 bases map to TRBD1. CDR1 is MNHEY, CDR2 SMNVEV, per germline (reference sequence). The ends lost 6 bases at V and 5 bases at J; junction bases unmatched: 7. The CDR3 has 14 residues. The CDR3 coding sequence is TGTGCCAGCAGGCCAGGGACAGCTTATCAGCCCCAGCATTTT. Its protein product is CASRPGTAYQPQHF.

This clone appeared a few times. The chain links TRBV5-4 to TRBJ2-1; TRBD2 is a possible D gene (5 bases). The V and J ends lost 3 bases and 9 bases respectively, with 10 bases between them. Germline values: CDR1 SGHNT, CDR2 YYREEE (reference sequence). CDR3 length: 12 amino acids. The CDR3 DNA follows: TGTGCCAGCAGCTCGGTAGGAGGTGAGCAGTTCTTC. Its protein is CASSSVGGEQFF.

V and J are TRBV21-1 and TRBJ1-2; TRBD1 is the table's D call and was not checked against the DNA. TRBV21-1 is recorded as a pseudogene. This CDR3 is built from 19 residues. CDR3 residues: CASQPARDRGITPNYGYTF. CDR3 nucleotides: TGTGCCAGCCAGCCCGCCCGGGACAGGGGTATTACTCCAAACTATGGCTACACCTTC.

The CDR3 protein is CASSAQGAANEKLFF. CDR3 nucleotides: TGCGCCAGCAGCGCCCAGGGCGCTGCAAATGAAAAACTGTTTTTT. The chain employs TRBV5-1 and TRBJ1-4; D is perhaps TRBD1 (5 bases). V gave up 4 bases and J gave up 5 bases, with 15 bases separating them. Germline CDR1 reads SGHRS; CDR2 reads YFSETQ. The CDR3 consists of 15 residues.

This rearrangement joins TRBV29-1 to TRBJ2-3; D unresolved. The CDR3 extends over 15 amino acids. Germline-derived CDR1 and CDR2 are SQVTM and ANQGSEA. Trimming took 4 bases from V and 2 from J, leaving 16 bases between them. CDR3 in amino acids: CSVVGNRANTDTQYF. The CDR3 DNA follows: TGCAGCGTTGTAGGGAATAGGGCAAACACAGATACGCAGTATTTT.

The chain links TRBV10-3 to TRBJ1-3; possible D gene TRBD1, 6 bases. With 10 bases removed from V and 2 bases from J, the gap between germline ends came to 12 bases. The CDR3 sequence is 13 residues long. Germline V gives CDR1 ENHRY, CDR2 SYGVKD. DNA of the CDR3: TGTGCCACCAGGGGACCCCCTGGAAACACCATATATTTT. This sequence encodes CATRGPPGNTIYF.

This chain links TRBV18 with TRBJ2-2; D may match TRBD1 or TRBD2 (6 bases each). Per germline, CDR1 KGHSH and CDR2 LQKENI. The CDR3 consists of 17 residues. Trimming took off 2 bases at V and 2 bases at J, with 15 bases between the two ends. For the CDR3, the DNA is TGTGCCAGCTCACCAAGAGGTGGAGGGGGTAACACCGGGGAGCTGTTTTTT. The encoded protein is CASSPRGGGGNTGELFF.

V is TRBV5-4 and J is TRBJ2-1; D gene ambiguous. V was trimmed by 0 bases and J by 3 bases, leaving 7 bases between them. Looked up from germline, CDR1 is SGHNT and CDR2 is YYREEE (reference sequence). The CDR3 length is 14 residues. The CDR3 nucleotides are TGTGCCAGCAGCTTGGGCGGTCTCTACAATGAGCAGTTCTTC. Protein product: CASSLGGLYNEQFF. Full variable domain (missing parts from reference TRBV5-4 and TRBJ2-1): ETGVTQSPTHLIKTRGQQVTLRCSSQSGHNTVSWYQQALGQGPQFIFQYYREEENGRGNFPPRFSGLQFPNYSSELNVNALELDDSALYLCASSLGGLYNEQFFGPGTRLTVL.

The CDR3 nucleotides are TGTGCCAGCAGTTACACCGACCAAAGGGGGACCCAGTACTTC. It is translated as CASSYTDQRGTQYF. V usage is TRBV6-5 and J usage is TRBJ2-5, with TRBD1 as a possible D gene (5 bases). The length of the CDR3 is 14 residues. CDR1 MNHEY and CDR2 SVGAGI come from the germline V gene. The V gene lost 2 bases and the J gene lost 7 bases, with 14 bases spanning the gap.

CDR3 residues: CASSSCGGPSYEQYF. The DNA of the CDR3 is TGTGCCAGCAGTTCTTGCGGGGGGCCTAGCTACGAGCAGTACTTC. This sequence joins TRBV21-1 and TRBJ2-7; the table's D gene call, TRBD2, was not cross checked with the DNA. TRBV21-1 is a recognized pseudogene. The CDR3 loop spans 15 amino acids.

This chain joins TRBV23-1 and TRBJ2-1; 16 bases agree with TRBD2. TRBV23-1 is labeled an ORF, and its function is uncertain. V was clipped by 6 bases and J by 6 bases; unmatched bases: 11. This CDR3 comprises 18 residues. The CDR3 DNA reads TGCGCCAGCAGAAAAATCAGGGGACTAGCGGGAGGGGGCAATGAGCAGTTCTTC. Its translation: CASRKIRGLAGGGNEQFF.

This chain uses TRBV7-6 with TRBJ2-7; maybe TRBD2 (6 bases). The germline gives CDR1 SGHVS, CDR2 FNYEAQ. Trimming removed 0 bases from V and 0 bases from J, with 12 bases in between. This CDR3 is 16 amino acids long. In DNA form, the CDR3 reads TGTGCCAGCAGCTTAGCGAGGCGGGGCACCTCCTACGAGCAGTACTTC. Amino acid sequence: CASSLARRGTSYEQYF.

This sequence joins TRBV29-1 and TRBJ2-2; 7 bases agree with TRBD1. Trimming at V came to 7 bases and at J to 2 bases, leaving 7 bases not matched to a gene. CDR3 length equals 14 residues. Germline CDR1 SQVTM, CDR2 ANQGSEA. The CDR3 DNA reads TGCAGCGCATACAGGGGCGGAAACACCGGGGAGCTGTTTTTT. Its translation: CSAYRGGNTGELFF.

The chain uses TRBV6-1 and TRBJ2-1; D perhaps matches TRBD2 (5 bases). Germline V gene data show CDR1 as MNHNS and CDR2 as SASEGT. V was trimmed by 2 bases and J by 6 bases, leaving 8 bases between them. The CDR3 has 13 amino acids. CDR3 nucleotide sequence: TGTGCCAGCAGTGAAATGGGAGTCAATGAGCAGTTCTTC. Protein: CASSEMGVNEQFF.

The J gene is TRBJ1-2, the V gene TRBV9; TRBD1 matches at 7 bases. Germline V CDR1 and CDR2: SGDLS, YYNGEE. Unmatched junction bases numbered 8, after V lost 0 bases and J lost 6 bases. This CDR3 is built from 15 residues. The DNA for the CDR3 is TGTGCCAGCAGCGTAGCTCCGGACAGGTTGGATGGCTACACCTTC. This codes for CASSVAPDRLDGYTF.

The genes are TRBV5-4 and TRBJ2-7; a possible D gene is TRBD1 (5 bases). V lost 4 bases and J lost 2, with 7 bases in between. This CDR3 spans 12 amino acids. Germline V gene lookup returns CDR1 SGHNT and CDR2 YYREEE (reference sequence). The CDR3 nucleotides are TGTGCCAGCAGCGGGGCACCCTACGAGCAGTACTTC. Its protein product is CASSGAPYEQYF. Full variable domain (rest looked up from reference TRBV5-4 and TRBJ2-7): ETGVTQSPTHLIKTRGQQVTLRCSSQSGHNTVSWYQQALGQGPQFIFQYYREEENGRGNFPPRFSGLQFPNYSSELNVNALELDDSALYLCASSGAPYEQYFGPGTRLTVT.

The CDR3 DNA follows: TGTGCCAGCAGCTTAAAGAACAGGGGGCTTGGCTACACCTTC. Translating gives CASSLKNRGLGYTF. The chain couples TRBV5-6 to TRBJ1-2; 9 positions match TRBD1. This CDR3 comprises 14 residues. The ends lost 2 bases at V and 7 bases at J; junction bases unmatched: 6. Germline-derived CDR1 and CDR2 are SGHDT and YYEEEE.

The chain couples TRBV7-9 to TRBJ2-1; no definite D call. CDR1 is SEHNR and CDR2 is FQNEAQ in the germline V gene (reference sequence). The V end was cut by 2 bases, the J end by 5 bases, with 10 bases between. The CDR3 runs 14 residues. The CDR3 DNA is TGTGCCAGCAGCTTAAAAGGTATAGACAATGAGCAGTTCTTC. Protein product: CASSLKGIDNEQFF. The variable domain in full, with the rest retrieved from reference TRBV7-9 and TRBJ2-1, is DTGVSQNPRHKITKRGQNVTFRCDPISEHNRLYWYRQTLGQGPEFLTYFQNEAQLEKSRLLSDRFSAERPKGSFSTLEIQRTEQGDSAMYLCASSLKGIDNEQFFGPGTRLTVL.

The rearrangement uses TRBV7-3 and TRBJ1-5, with D perhaps TRBD1 (6 bases). This CDR3 spans 18 amino acids. Trimming cost V 5 bases and J 0 bases, with 20 bases left between them. From germline, CDR1 is SGHTA and CDR2 FQGTGA. In DNA form, the CDR3 reads TGTGCCAGCAGCCTCGCCGGGCGGACAGCTTCTAGCAATCAGCCCCAGCATTTT. Its translation: CASSLAGRTASSNQPQHF.

The chain carries TRBV25-1 and TRBJ1-1; no clear D. Trimming removed 2 bases at V and 2 bases at J, with 9 bases between. CDR3 size: 14 residues. In germline, CDR1 is MGHDK, CDR2 SYGVNS. DNA for the CDR3: TGTGCCAGCAGTGAAGTCGGTTTCAACACTGAAGCTTTCTTT. The encoded protein is CASSEVGFNTEAFF.

This chain connects TRBV6-6 to TRBJ2-7, with D perhaps matching TRBD1 (6 bases). Trimming removed 8 bases from V and 1 base from J, with 12 bases in between. This CDR3 has 13 residues. Germline V gene sequence: CDR1 MNHNY, CDR2 SVGAGI (reference sequence). In DNA form, the CDR3 reads TGTGCCAGCCGGCACAGGGTTTCCTACGAGCAGTACTTC. Protein product: CASRHRVSYEQYF.

The chain joins TRBV7-2 to TRBJ2-7; 13 bases are shared with TRBD2. The germline gives CDR1 SGHTA, CDR2 FQGNSA. Trimming took 4 bases from V and 2 from J; bases not matched to a gene: 8. CDR3 length: 17 amino acids. The CDR3 DNA reads as TGTGCCAGCAGCTCCCCGAGGACTAGCGGGAGCCCCTACGAGCAGTACTTC. Protein sequence: CASSSPRTSGSPYEQYF.

The chain employs TRBV5-1 and TRBJ1-3; perhaps TRBD1 as D (6 bases). Trimming shortened V by 0 bases and J by 0 bases, and 13 bases separated the two germline ends. Germline V gene lookup returns CDR1 SGHRS and CDR2 YFSETQ. This CDR3 region has 17 residues. The CDR3 loop is CASSLGDRWGSGNTIYF. Written as DNA, the CDR3 is TGCGCCAGCAGCTTGGGCGACAGGTGGGGCTCTGGAAACACCATATATTTT.

Comments on this clone: At one end the junction does not follow the germline gene, possibly because of a read error. The chain links TRBV5-1 to TRBJ2-1, with TRBD2 identical over 7 bases. CDR3 length: 14 residues. Germline CDR1 reads SGHRS; CDR2 reads YFSETQ. CDR3 bases: TGCGCCAGCACCTTGGGGGGGAGCTACAATGAGCAGTTCTTC. This sequence encodes CASTLGGSYNEQFF.

This chain uses TRBV9 with TRBJ2-2; maybe TRBD1 (6 bases). This CDR3 has 17 residues. Germline V gives CDR1 SGDLS, CDR2 YYNGEE. The ends were cut back, 0 bases at V and 5 bases at J, with 17 bases in the middle. The CDR3 region is CASSVGSWQGLTGELFF. The CDR3 DNA reads as TGTGCCAGCAGCGTAGGGTCTTGGCAGGGGTTGACCGGGGAGCTGTTTTTT.

This clone occurred once. The chain joins TRBV6-5 to TRBJ2-1; D not certain. Germline loops: CDR1 MNHEY, CDR2 SVGAGI. V was clipped by 0 bases and J by 2 bases, with 11 bases between them. This CDR3 comprises 16 residues. CDR3 sequence (DNA): TGTGCCAGCAGTTACTCTTTCCCCCCTACCTACAATGAGCAGTTCTTC. The encoded protein is CASSYSFPPTYNEQFF.

The chain has TRBV7-9 and TRBJ2-1, with 9 bases matching TRBD2. CDR1 and CDR2 from the germline V gene are SEHNR and FQNEAQ (reference sequence). Trimming took 4 bases from V and 5 from J; bases not matched to a gene: 6. There are 15 residues in the CDR3. The CDR3 region has the DNA TGTGCCAGCAGCTATTCCCCTAGCGGGGACAATGAGCAGTTCTTC. Protein product: CASSYSPSGDNEQFF. Looking up the rest from reference TRBV7-9 and TRBJ2-1 gives the full variable domain: DTGVSQNPRHKITKRGQNVTFRCDPISEHNRLYWYRQTLGQGPEFLTYFQNEAQLEKSRLLSDRFSAERPKGSFSTLEIQRTEQGDSAMYLCASSYSPSGDNEQFFGPGTRLTVL.